A selection of T cell receptor beta chains follows, all from one sample in a study of cytomegalovirus exposure and HLA in healthy donors. The data were produced by immunoSEQ multiplex PCR, yet TCRdb's version contains in-frame clones alone and is incomplete. The repertoire holds about 160,000 clones, with around 74% as singletons. Sequences were obtained from PBMCs. These receptors were obtained from a woman in her 30s in good health and CMV-seronegative. CDR3s include the opening cysteine and the closing phenylalanine or tryptophan. Fields, in order: V gene, J gene, clone size, D gene, CDR3 protein, CDR3 DNA. The D gene is left open where the match is weak. Clone sizes are given selectively: once, few, many, or a class where the clone is expanded.

TRBV2	TRBJ1-4	-	-	CASSEQGRGEKLFF	TGTGCCAGCAGTGAACAGGGGCGAGGTGAAAAACTGTTTTTT
TRBV5-8	TRBJ1-6	-	TRBD1	CASSLAQGTLSYNSPLHF	TGTGCCAGCAGCTTGGCACAGGGGACCCTCTCCTATAATTCACCCCTCCACTTT
TRBV28	TRBJ1-5	-	TRBD1	CASSFWTGAGNQPQHF	TGTGCCAGCAGTTTCTGGACAGGGGCTGGCAATCAGCCCCAGCATTTT
TRBV4-1	TRBJ1-3	-	-	CASSQGSRTRTIYF	TGCGCCAGCAGCCAAGGATCCCGTACCAGGACCATATATTTT
TRBV27	TRBJ1-2	once	TRBD1	CASSPGQGFYGYTF	TGTGCCAGCAGCCCTGGACAGGGGTTCTATGGCTACACCTTC
TRBV4-1	TRBJ2-7	-	-	CASSQLRDSYEQYF	TGCGCCAGCAGCCAACTCAGGGATTCCTACGAGCAGTACTTC
TRBV6-6	TRBJ2-1	-	-	CASSRLISSYNEQFF	TGTGCCAGCAGTAGACTCATAAGCTCCTACAATGAGCAGTTCTTC
TRBV14	TRBJ2-2	-	TRBD1	CASSLWTGGTGELFF	TGTGCCAGCAGCCTTTGGACAGGGGGAACCGGGGAGCTGTTTTTT
TRBV7-3	TRBJ2-1	few	TRBD2	CASRYTSANEQFF	TGTGCCAGCAGGTATACTAGCGCCAATGAGCAGTTCTTC
TRBV5-1	TRBJ2-3	-	TRBD2	CASQAGLALDTQYF	TGCGCCAGCCAAGCGGGACTAGCGTTAGATACGCAGTATTTT
TRBV15	TRBJ1-4	-	-	CATSRVSGKLFF	TGTGCCACCAGCAGAGTCTCGGGAAAACTGTTTTTT
TRBV4-1	TRBJ2-7	few	TRBD2	CASSQYPPGGGSYEQYF	TGCGCCAGCAGCCAATACCCGCCGGGCGGGGGCTCCTACGAGCAGTACTTC
TRBV5-1	TRBJ2-1	-	TRBD1	CASSPQGASYNEQFF	TGCGCCAGCAGCCCCCAGGGGGCATCCTACAATGAGCAGTTCTTC
TRBV6-1	TRBJ1-4	-	TRBD1	CASADRVAGNEKLFF	TGTGCCAGTGCTGACAGGGTCGCTGGAAATGAAAAACTGTTTTTT
TRBV27	TRBJ2-1	-	TRBD2	CASSLSVASGGLYNEQFF	TGTGCCAGCAGTTTATCGGTCGCTAGCGGGGGGCTGTACAATGAGCAGTTCTTC
TRBV19	TRBJ2-5	many	-	CASSMQGTETQYF	TGTGCCAGTAGTATGCAGGGCACCGAGACCCAGTACTTC
TRBV28	TRBJ2-7	-	-	CASSLGAWEQYF	TGTGCCAGCAGTTTAGGGGCCTGGGAGCAGTACTTC
TRBV30	TRBJ1-5	-	-	CAWAGGKNQPQHF	TGTGCCTGGGCCGGCGGGAAAAATCAGCCCCAGCATTTT
TRBV7-2	TRBJ2-4	-	-	CASTASRGQDIQYF	TGTGCCAGCACGGCCAGCAGGGGTCAGGACATTCAGTACTTC
TRBV19	TRBJ1-3	few	-	CASRDSPANTIYF	TGTGCCAGTAGGGACAGTCCGGCAAACACCATATATTTT
TRBV6-5	TRBJ2-7	once	-	CASSYFGFNYEQYF	TGTGCCAGCAGTTACTTTGGGTTCAACTACGAGCAGTACTTC
TRBV19	TRBJ2-7	few	TRBD1	CASSSTGGYSYEQYF	TGTGCCAGTAGCTCGACAGGGGGATATTCCTACGAGCAGTACTTC
TRBV2	TRBJ2-2	-	-	CASREGTNTGELFF	TGTGCCAGCAGGGAGGGGACGAACACCGGGGAGCTGTTTTTT
TRBV5-1	TRBJ2-7	few	TRBD2	CASSILPSGPTYEQYF	TGCGCCAGCAGCATTTTACCTAGCGGGCCCACCTACGAGCAGTACTTC
TRBV5-6	TRBJ2-2	-	-	CASTVGGNTGELFF	TGTGCCAGCACCGTAGGGGGAAACACCGGGGAGCTGTTTTTT
TRBV18	TRBJ1-1	-	-	CASSPPTRSNTEAFF	TGTGCCAGCTCACCACCGACCAGGTCGAACACTGAAGCTTTCTTT
TRBV6-1	TRBJ1-5	-	-	CASSPGGFDYQPQHF	TGTGCCAGCAGTCCGGGGGGATTCGATTATCAGCCCCAGCATTTT
TRBV7-2	TRBJ2-2	once	-	CASSRWSAGELFF	TGTGCCAGCAGCCGATGGTCGGCCGGGGAGCTGTTTTTT
TRBV18	TRBJ1-1	few	-	CASSPPGIQNTEAFF	TGTGCCAGCTCACCCCCGGGAATTCAGAACACTGAAGCTTTCTTT
TRBV5-1	TRBJ1-1	-	TRBD1	CASSWGTDFEAFF	TGCGCCAGCAGCTGGGGGACAGATTTTGAAGCTTTCTTT
TRBV5-1	TRBJ2-7	once	-	CASSFGQYEQYF	TGCGCCAGCAGCTTCGGACAGTACGAGCAGTACTTC
TRBV7-9	TRBJ1-1	-	-	CASREDRYTEAFF	TGTGCCAGCAGGGAGGACCGCTACACTGAAGCTTTCTTT
TRBV5-5	TRBJ1-2	few	TRBD1	CASSWGQVGYTF	TGTGCCAGCAGCTGGGGACAGGTCGGCTACACCTTC